Shown below are 22 T cell receptor beta chains from a single sample sequenced in a study of blood T cell repertoires in COVID-19. Repertoires were generated with immunoSEQ multiplex PCR, while TCRdb's copy carries only in-frame clones and drops some. The sample shows 350,000 to 400,000 clones, over 75% of them seen only once. The sequenced material came from PBMCs or T cells enriched from blood (not recorded which). The origin of the receptors is a man aged 18 to 29 who had recovered from COVID-19.

The V gene is TRBV30, the J gene TRBJ1-5; D remains ambiguous. Germline CDR1 reads GTSNPN; CDR2 reads SVGIG (reference sequence). With 4 bases removed from V and 2 bases from J, the gap between germline ends came to 9 bases. CDR3 length: 13 residues. CDR3 protein: CAWTLGGNQPQHF. In DNA form, the CDR3 reads TGTGCCTGGACCCTCGGAGGCAATCAGCCCCAGCATTTT.

The chain couples TRBV7-6 to TRBJ2-7; D call uncertain. Germline V lookup: CDR1 SGHVS, CDR2 FNYEAQ. The germline V and J ends were trimmed by 4 bases and 2 bases, with 3 bases remaining between them. This CDR3 contains 11 residues. The CDR3 bases are TGTGCCAGCAGCTCTACCTACGAGCAGTACTTC. Protein product: CASSSTYEQYF.

CDR3 in DNA: TGTGCCACGAGGGCCGCAGGGGGGTACACTGAAGCTTTCTTT. It is translated as CATRAAGGYTEAFF. The chain combines TRBV19 with TRBJ1-1; 7 nucleotides line up with TRBD1. V lost 10 bases and J lost 3; bases outside the gene matches: 11. Germline-derived CDR1 and CDR2 are LNHDA and SQIVND (reference sequence). CDR3 length equals 14 residues.

In DNA, the CDR3 is TGCAGTGCTTTAGTCCCCGGGGCCCAGCATTTT. Protein sequence: CSALVPGAQHF. This chain connects TRBV20-1 to TRBJ1-5, with D hard to call. V shed 5 bases and J shed 11 bases, with 13 bases lying between them. The CDR3 has 11 amino acids. CDR1 and CDR2 from the germline V gene are DFQATT and SNEGSKA (reference sequence).

The J gene is TRBJ1-5, the V gene TRBV2; the match to TRBD1 covers 12 bases. V shed 7 bases, J shed 2 bases, and the junction held 9 bases outside the gene matches. This CDR3 has 17 residues. Germline CDR1 and CDR2: SNHLY and FYNNEI. The CDR3, as DNA: TGTGCCAGCACCGGGACAGGGGGCGCGTTGGGCAATCAGCCCCAGCATTTT. Translating gives CASTGTGGALGNQPQHF.

This chain uses TRBV9 with TRBJ1-2; 7 bases agree with TRBD1. CDR1 and CDR2 from the germline V gene are SGDLS and YYNGEE. The CDR3 has 15 residues. The J segment lost 3 bases and the V segment lost 0 bases, leaving 5 bases of the junction unmatched. CDR3 sequence: CASSVGDRAYYGYTF. The CDR3 coding sequence is TGTGCCAGCAGCGTAGGCGACAGGGCTTACTATGGCTACACCTTC. Together with reference TRBV9 and TRBJ1-2, the CDR3 gives the full variable domain: DSGVTQTPKHLITATGQRVTLRCSPRSGDLSVYWYQQSLDQGLQFLIQYYNGEERAKGNILERFSAQQFPDLHSELNLSSLELGDSALYFCASSVGDRAYYGYTFGSGTRLTVV.

This clone was detected a few times. The CDR3 DNA reads TGTGCCAGCAGCTTGGGACAGGGGGTCGAAGCTTTCTTT. Encoded protein: CASSLGQGVEAFF. The chain employs TRBV7-3 and TRBJ1-1, with 11 positions matching TRBD1. The CDR3 is 13 residues long. Germline V lookup: CDR1 SGHTA, CDR2 FQGTGA. Trimming cost V 3 bases and J 8 bases; bases outside gene matches: 2.

This chain uses TRBV2 with TRBJ2-6; 7 bases are shared with TRBD1. V was pared by 10 bases and J by 2 bases, with 11 bases of the junction left unmatched. The CDR3 is made up of 16 amino acids. Germline-derived CDR1 and CDR2 are SNHLY and FYNNEI. DNA for the CDR3: TGTGCCACCTCGACAGGGCTTTCCGCTGGGGCCAACGTCCTGACTTTC. It encodes CATSTGLSAGANVLTF.

The rearrangement uses TRBV3-1 (or the pseudogene TRBV3-2) and TRBJ1-1; D gene uncertain. CDR3 length equals 12 residues. Per germline, CDR1 LGHDT and CDR2 YNNKEL (reference sequence). V was cut by 5 bases and J by 5 bases, with 9 bases left in between. The CDR3 region is CASSVGRTEAFF. CDR3 DNA sequence: TGTGCCAGCAGCGTTGGGAGGACTGAAGCTTTCTTT.

V and J are TRBV28 and TRBJ1-2, with 10 bases matching TRBD1. The junction had 12 bases not matched to a gene; V was cut back by 7 bases and J by 4 bases. The germline CDR1 and CDR2 sequences are MDHEN and SYDVKM. This CDR3 contains 16 residues. The CDR3 DNA reads as TGTGCCAGCACCTCGACAGGGGGCGGTGGTCTCTATGGCTACACCTTC. The encoded protein is CASTSTGGGGLYGYTF.

The J gene is TRBJ2-7, the V gene TRBV27, with a possible D match to TRBD1 (6 bases). Germline CDR1 reads MNHEY; CDR2 reads SMNVEV (reference sequence). The V gene lost 5 bases and the J gene lost 3 bases, with 17 bases spanning the gap. The CDR3 is 15 amino acids. CDR3 sequence reads: CASSLRQAPLYEQYF. CDR3 DNA: TGTGCCAGCAGTCTACGACAGGCCCCCCTCTACGAGCAGTACTTC.

The CDR3 region is CSVLGALSGANVLTF. The CDR3 bases are TGCAGCGTTTTGGGGGCCCTCTCCGGGGCCAACGTCCTGACTTTC. This chain joins TRBV29-1 and TRBJ2-6; a weak D match, TRBD1 (6 bases). The CDR3 is 15 residues long. Germline CDR1 SQVTM, CDR2 ANQGSEA. Trimming removed 5 bases from V and 4 bases from J, with 15 bases in between.

The genes are TRBV9 and TRBJ1-5, with D perhaps matching TRBD1 (5 bases). The V and J ends lost 2 bases and 6 bases respectively, with 9 bases between them. This CDR3 is 13 amino acids long. Germline CDR1 is SGDLS and CDR2 is YYNGEE. CDR3 protein: CASSVEGAQPQHF. For the CDR3, the DNA is TGTGCCAGCAGCGTCGAAGGGGCTCAGCCCCAGCATTTT.

The rearrangement joins TRBV5-4 to TRBJ2-1, with 9 bases aligning to TRBD2. CDR1 SGHNT and CDR2 YYREEE come from the germline V gene (reference sequence). V lost 4 bases to trimming and J lost 6 bases; unmatched junction nucleotides: 8. CDR3 length: 15 amino acids. CDR3 region: CASSPLSGSSNEQFF. DNA for the CDR3: TGTGCCAGCAGCCCCCTTAGCGGGAGCTCCAATGAGCAGTTCTTC.

This chain links TRBV28 with TRBJ1-2; TRBD1 aligns across 8 bases. V dropped 6 bases and J dropped 8; count of bases not matched to a gene: 11. CDR1 and CDR2 (germline): MDHEN, SYDVKM. The CDR3 contains 14 residues. The CDR3 bases are TGTGCCAGCAGGCTAACCCAGGGGGCGCGGGGCTACACCTTC. Translated: CASRLTQGARGYTF.

V and J are TRBV25-1 and TRBJ2-3; the D gene is possibly TRBD2 (6 bases). Germline V gene sequence: CDR1 MGHDK, CDR2 SYGVNS. The CDR3 length is 17 residues. Trimming left V 7 bases short and J 0 bases short, with 20 bases between. CDR3 residues: CASNLPGEEPSTDTQYF. CDR3 nucleotide sequence: TGTGCCAGCAACCTCCCCGGGGAGGAACCTAGCACAGATACGCAGTATTTT. The complete variable domain, with remaining parts taken from reference TRBV25-1 and TRBJ2-3, reads EADIYQTPRYLVIGTGKKITLECSQTMGHDKMYWYQQDPGMELHLIHYSYGVNSTEKGDLSSESTVSRIRTEHFPLTLESARPSHTSQYLCASNLPGEEPSTDTQYFGPGTRLTVL.

This clone was counted between two and nine times. J is TRBJ2-3 and V is TRBV5-3, with 9 bases matching TRBD2. TRBV5-3 is an ORF; its function is uncertain. V trimming: 5 bases; J trimming: 5 bases; junction bases outside the gene matches: 15. The CDR3 length is 17 residues. In DNA, the CDR3 is TGTGCCAGAAGGATTCGGGGGCCTAGCGGGAAAGGAGATACGCAGTATTTT. Its translation is CARRIRGPSGKGDTQYF.

The chain joins TRBV4-1 to TRBJ1-5; D might be TRBD1 (5 bases). CDR1 and CDR2 (germline): MGHRA, YSYEKL. V dropped 0 bases and J dropped 7 bases, with 10 bases sitting between them. The CDR3 is 14 residues long. CDR3 sequence (DNA): TGCGCCAGCAGCCAAGATCAGGGAAGGCAGCCCCAGCATTTT. Encoded protein: CASSQDQGRQPQHF.

The J gene is TRBJ2-7, the V gene TRBV7-9; possibly TRBD1 for D (6 bases). V shed 1 base and J shed 2 bases, with 15 bases lying between them. Germline assignment: CDR1 SEHNR and CDR2 FQNEAQ (reference sequence). This CDR3 region has 16 residues. The CDR3 coding sequence is TGTGCCAGCAGCTTAGGATCAGGGGAACGGGCCTACGAGCAGTACTTC. Translation gives CASSLGSGERAYEQYF.

This clone came up a few times. This chain joins TRBV19 and TRBJ2-1; D gene unclear. Germline loops: CDR1 LNHDA, CDR2 SQIVND (reference sequence). V was shortened by 3 bases and J by 7 bases, with 13 bases between the two germline ends. The CDR3 consists of 14 residues. The CDR3 bases are TGTGCCAGTAGTATGGTTAGATCCATGAATGAGCAGTTCTTC. This gives the protein CASSMVRSMNEQFF.

The CDR3 region is CASSLGSRSGNQPQHF. The DNA for the CDR3 is TGTGCCAGCAGCTTAGGTAGTAGGAGCGGCAATCAGCCCCAGCATTTT. V and J are TRBV11-2 and TRBJ1-5; no clear D gene. There are 16 residues in the CDR3. V lost 1 base, J lost 2 bases, and 12 bases lay in between. Looked up from germline, CDR1 is SGHAT and CDR2 is FQNNGV. The variable domain in full, completed from reference TRBV11-2 and TRBJ1-5, reads EAGVAQSPRYKIIEKRQSVAFWCNPISGHATLYWYQQILGQGPKLLIQFQNNGVVDDSQLPKDRFSAERLKGVDSTLKIQPAKLEDSAVYLCASSLGSRSGNQPQHFGDGTRLSIL.

This clone showed up just a few times. Relative to the germline gene, one junction end is altered; a read error may explain this. The rearrangement joins TRBV11-2 to TRBJ1-3; 7 bases align to TRBD1. The CDR3 covers 12 residues. In germline, CDR1 is SGHAT, CDR2 FQNNGV. The CDR3 DNA reads as TGTGCCAGCAGCCGAGAAGCCAGGGGGGTTAGTTTT. Translated: CASSREARGVSF.